The rows below give T cell receptor beta chains drawn from one sample of a study of T-cell memory formation after mild COVID-19. TCRdb re-called the 5' RACE reads with MiXCR, one entry per CDR3 protein. The data show about 290,000 distinct CDR3 sequences, roughly 18% seen once. What was sequenced was PBMCs or a T cell subset sorted from them (not recorded which). These receptors originate from a man younger than 30 who had mild COVID-19 (a few samples of this study predate the infection). Cell type and time point are not known. CDR3s include the opening cysteine and the closing phenylalanine or tryptophan. The D gene is left open where the match is weak. Size is omitted from some rows. Given values are once, few, many or a class for expanded clones.

cdr3_aa: CSAAVGANSYNEQFF; cdr3_nt: TGCAGCGCCGCGGTCGGGGCCAACTCCTACAATGAGCAGTTCTTC; v_call: TRBV29-1; clone_size: few; d_call: NA; j_call: TRBJ2-1
cdr3_aa: CSVKGGNEKLFF; cdr3_nt: TGCAGCGTGAAAGGGGGTAATGAAAAACTGTTTTTT; v_call: TRBV29-1; clone_size: NA; d_call: NA; j_call: TRBJ1-4
cdr3_aa: CATSRLGVVQPQHF; cdr3_nt: TGTGCCACCAGCAGACTAGGGGTAGTGCAGCCCCAGCATTTT; v_call: TRBV15; clone_size: NA; d_call: NA; j_call: TRBJ1-5
cdr3_aa: CASRGTGDTGELFF; cdr3_nt: TGTGCCAGCAGGGGAACGGGCGACACCGGGGAGCTGTTTTTT; v_call: TRBV6-2/TRBV6-3; clone_size: few; d_call: NA; j_call: TRBJ2-2
cdr3_aa: CASSQDRVWTEAFF; cdr3_nt: TGTGCCAGCAGCCAAGATCGGGTTTGGACTGAAGCTTTCTTT; v_call: TRBV4-2; clone_size: many; d_call: NA; j_call: TRBJ1-1
cdr3_aa: CSVFRTDEAFF; cdr3_nt: TGCAGCGTTTTTAGGACAGACGAAGCTTTCTTT; v_call: TRBV29-1; clone_size: few; d_call: NA; j_call: TRBJ1-1
cdr3_aa: CASSMKGGTEAFF; cdr3_nt: TGTGCCAGCAGCATGAAAGGGGGCACTGAAGCTTTCTTT; v_call: TRBV7-9; clone_size: few; d_call: NA; j_call: TRBJ1-1
cdr3_aa: CASGRTGQVNYGYTF; cdr3_nt: TGTGCCAGCGGACGTACGGGACAGGTCAACTATGGCTACACCTTC; v_call: TRBV7-2; clone_size: few; d_call: TRBD1; j_call: TRBJ1-2
cdr3_aa: CSVAIQENTEAFF; cdr3_nt: TGCAGCGTTGCAATACAGGAGAACACTGAAGCTTTCTTT; v_call: TRBV29-1; clone_size: few; d_call: NA; j_call: TRBJ1-1
cdr3_aa: CASSFLRLAGGTDTQYF; cdr3_nt: TGTGCCAGCAGCTTCCTCCGACTAGCGGGGGGTACAGATACGCAGTATTTT; v_call: TRBV7-2; clone_size: many; d_call: TRBD2; j_call: TRBJ2-3
cdr3_aa: CSVASPDRGPNEQFF; cdr3_nt: TGCAGCGTCGCTAGTCCGGACAGGGGGCCGAATGAGCAGTTCTTC; v_call: TRBV29-1; clone_size: NA; d_call: TRBD1; j_call: TRBJ2-1
cdr3_aa: CASSYGTGGVETQYF; cdr3_nt: TGTGCCAGCAGTTACGGTACAGGGGGCGTGGAGACCCAGTACTTC; v_call: TRBV6-5; clone_size: NA; d_call: TRBD1; j_call: TRBJ2-5
cdr3_aa: CASSSADRGRDTQYF; cdr3_nt: TGTGCCAGCAGCTCCGCGGACAGGGGGCGGGATACGCAGTATTTT; v_call: TRBV7-9; clone_size: NA; d_call: TRBD1; j_call: TRBJ2-3
cdr3_aa: CASSQVYYMEETQYF; cdr3_nt: TGCGCCAGCAGCCAAGTATATTACATGGAAGAGACCCAGTACTTC; v_call: TRBV4-3; clone_size: NA; d_call: NA; j_call: TRBJ2-5
cdr3_aa: CASSVTGGPDVETQYF; cdr3_nt: TGTGCCAGCAGTGTAACGGGGGGGCCCGATGTTGAGACCCAGTACTTC; v_call: TRBV2; clone_size: NA; d_call: TRBD2; j_call: TRBJ2-5
cdr3_aa: CSARDVPNSPLHF; cdr3_nt: TGCAGTGCTAGAGATGTTCCTAATTCACCCCTCCACTTT; v_call: TRBV20-1; clone_size: few; d_call: NA; j_call: TRBJ1-6
cdr3_aa: CASSLGTSGVNEQFF; cdr3_nt: TGTGCCAGCAGTTTGGGGACTAGCGGGGTCAATGAGCAGTTCTTC; v_call: TRBV12-3/TRBV12-4; clone_size: many; d_call: TRBD2; j_call: TRBJ2-1
cdr3_aa: CSLPARGYPLWQYF; cdr3_nt: TGCAGCCTCCCGGCCAGGGGCTATCCACTTTGGCAGTACTTC; v_call: TRBV29-1; clone_size: NA; d_call: NA; j_call: TRBJ2-7
cdr3_aa: CASSQVGPGGVTPLHF; cdr3_nt: TGCGCCAGCAGCCAAGTCGGACCAGGGGGGGTCACACCCCTCCACTTT; v_call: TRBV4-1; clone_size: NA; d_call: TRBD1; j_call: TRBJ1-6
cdr3_aa: CASSLEGQGRSYNEQFF; cdr3_nt: TGCGCCAGCAGCTTGGAGGGACAGGGGAGGTCCTACAATGAGCAGTTCTTC; v_call: TRBV5-1; clone_size: few; d_call: TRBD1; j_call: TRBJ2-1
cdr3_aa: CSVEDEVTYEQYF; cdr3_nt: TGCAGCGTTGAAGACGAGGTTACCTACGAGCAGTACTTC; v_call: TRBV29-1; clone_size: few; d_call: NA; j_call: TRBJ2-7
cdr3_aa: CASLPGGGLNQPQHF; cdr3_nt: TGTGCCAGCCTCCCCGGAGGGGGTCTAAATCAGCCCCAGCATTTT; v_call: TRBV7-8; clone_size: NA; d_call: NA; j_call: TRBJ1-5
cdr3_aa: CATSRDRDRVHEQFF; cdr3_nt: TGTGCCACCAGCAGAGATAGGGACAGGGTACATGAGCAGTTCTTC; v_call: TRBV15; clone_size: many; d_call: TRBD1; j_call: TRBJ2-1
cdr3_aa: CASAPGTDTQYF; cdr3_nt: TGTGCCAGCGCGCCGGGCACAGATACGCAGTATTTT; v_call: TRBV25-1; clone_size: NA; d_call: NA; j_call: TRBJ2-3